This T cell receptor (beta chain) was retrieved from a study of prognosis after radiotherapy for stage I lung cancer. Overall study results and limits: Lower post-radiation Shannon entropy was seen in patients who went on to develop distant metastases. Unique TCR clone counts were lower following stereotactic body radiation therapy (median roughly 10,000 versus 7,000).

In this sample, this clonotype turned up many times. Its target is not known. The TCR beta CDR3 region was amplified from genomic DNA, with two rounds of multiplex PCR being used for the amplification. The use of primers specific to each TRBV and TRBJ gene characterized first-round PCR. TCRdb fed the multiplex PCR reads into MiXCR, producing one record per CDR3 protein. The profile shows 25,000 to 35,000 distinct CDR3 sequences, under 60% of them singletons. Trimming left V 1 base short and J 4 bases short, with 23 bases between. Looked up from germline, CDR1 is SEHNR and CDR2 is FQNEAQ (reference sequence). The CDR3 extends over 19 amino acids.

The V and J genes are TRBV7-9 and TRBJ1-5; possible D gene TRBD1, 6 bases. This receptor was taken from a donor over 45 with non-small cell lung cancer. The sequencing used PBMCs, collected before or after stereotactic body radiation therapy (not recorded which). CDR3 amino acids: CASSLDLRGGGGLNQPQHF. The CDR3 coding sequence is TGTGCCAGCAGCTTAGATCTTAGGGGGGGGGGGGGCTTAAATCAGCCCCAGCATTTT.